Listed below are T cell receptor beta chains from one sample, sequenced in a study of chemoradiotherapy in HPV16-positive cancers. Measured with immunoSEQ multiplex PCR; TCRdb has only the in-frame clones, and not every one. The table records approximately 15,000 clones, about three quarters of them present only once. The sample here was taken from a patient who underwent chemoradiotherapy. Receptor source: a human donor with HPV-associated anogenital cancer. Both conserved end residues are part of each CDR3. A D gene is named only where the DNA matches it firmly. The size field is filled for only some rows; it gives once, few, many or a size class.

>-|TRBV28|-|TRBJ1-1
CASSRRRGNEAFF
TGTGCCAGCAGCCGAAGGCGTGGAAATGAAGCTTTCTTT
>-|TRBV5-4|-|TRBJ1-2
CASSLGLLSNYGYTF
TGTGCCAGCAGCCTGGGACTATTAAGTAACTATGGCTACACCTTC
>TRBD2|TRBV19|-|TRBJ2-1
CASSLRPSLAGEYNEQFF
TGTGCCAGTAGCCTGCGCCCGAGTCTAGCGGGGGAGTACAATGAGCAGTTCTTC
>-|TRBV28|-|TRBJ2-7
CASSLGGLASYEQYF
TGTGCCAGCAGTTTAGGAGGGTTGGCGTCCTACGAGCAGTACTTC
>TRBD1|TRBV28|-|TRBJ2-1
CASSFTDRDSYNEQFF
TGTGCCAGCAGTTTCACGGACAGGGATTCCTACAATGAGCAGTTCTTC
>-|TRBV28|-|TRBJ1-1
CASSLERRGRGPLNTEAFF
TGTGCCAGCAGTTTAGAACGGCGAGGTAGGGGCCCCTTGAACACTGAAGCTTTCTTT
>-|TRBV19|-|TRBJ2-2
CASSGQFRTGELFF
TGTGCCAGTAGTGGACAGTTTCGGACCGGGGAGCTGTTTTTT
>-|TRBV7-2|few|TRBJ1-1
CASSLGLVGGSEAFF
TGTGCCAGCAGCTTAGGTCTTGTGGGAGGGTCTGAAGCTTTCTTT
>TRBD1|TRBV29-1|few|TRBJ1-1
CSVVGDRGGEAFF
TGCAGCGTTGTGGGGGACAGGGGAGGTGAAGCTTTCTTT
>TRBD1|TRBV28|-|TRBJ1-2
CASRLGTGGRHNYGYTF
TGTGCCAGCAGACTAGGGACAGGGGGCCGGCACAACTATGGCTACACCTTC